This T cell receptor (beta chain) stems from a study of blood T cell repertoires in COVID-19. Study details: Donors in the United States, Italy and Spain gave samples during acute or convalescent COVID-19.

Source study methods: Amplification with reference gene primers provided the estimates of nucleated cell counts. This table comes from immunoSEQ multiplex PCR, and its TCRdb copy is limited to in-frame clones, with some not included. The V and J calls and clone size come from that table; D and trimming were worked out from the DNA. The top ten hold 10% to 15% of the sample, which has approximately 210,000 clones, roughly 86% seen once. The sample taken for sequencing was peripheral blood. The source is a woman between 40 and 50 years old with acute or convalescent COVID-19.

CDR3 coding DNA: TGTGCCAGCAGCCAAGAGGGCCTATCCTATGGCTACACCTTC. Protein sequence: CASSQEGLSYGYTF. The chain joins TRBV4-2 to TRBJ1-2, with D uncertain. CDR1 is LGHNA, CDR2 YNFKEQ, per germline. The CDR3 extends over 14 amino acids. Between the trimmed V and J ends, which lost 0 bases and 4 bases, there was a span of 9 bases.